Listed below are T cell receptor beta chains from one sample, sequenced in a study of blood T cell repertoires in COVID-19. Profiling relied on immunoSEQ multiplex PCR, and the TCRdb table lists in-frame clones only, not all of them. The sample holds roughly 180,000 clones, roughly 79% seen once. The specimen was peripheral blood. The receptors come from a middle-aged woman with COVID-19, enrolled during active disease. Both conserved end residues are trimmed from each CDR3. The order of the fields is V gene, J gene, CDR3 protein.

>TRBV4-1|TRBJ2-5
ASSQILDSTQETQY
>TRBV30|TRBJ2-1
AWRPYPGSSGREELDEQF
>TRBV28|TRBJ1-6
ASNPTGFAAPLH
>TRBV27|TRBJ1-6
ASSSHWGNSPLH
>TRBV3-1/TRBV3-2|TRBJ1-2
ASSQVEGANYGYT
>TRBV11-2|TRBJ2-2
ASSSRGTGELF
>TRBV25-1|TRBJ1-2
ASSDESDYGYT
>TRBV6-5|TRBJ1-1
ASSYSRGRAEAF
>TRBV5-1|TRBJ2-2
ASSLAGRSNGELF
>TRBV10-3|TRBJ2-5
AISELFAGTQETQY
>TRBV10-1|TRBJ2-2
ASSHKTENGELF
>TRBV5-4|TRBJ2-1
ASSFPGNVNEQF
>TRBV3-1/TRBV3-2|TRBJ2-5
ASSQTWVGGPTQETQY
>TRBV10-2|TRBJ1-5
ASRPGQGGNQPQH
>TRBV5-1|TRBJ2-2
ASSFRGNTGELF
>TRBV3-1/TRBV3-2|TRBJ2-1
ASSQDLLASNEQF
>TRBV3-1/TRBV3-2|TRBJ2-7
ASSHTRRTYEQY
>TRBV27|TRBJ2-7
ASSLTGAKYEQY
>TRBV5-4|TRBJ1-4
ASSLRGPPTTNEKLF
>TRBV7-6|TRBJ2-1
ASSSLLAATYNEQF
>TRBV9|TRBJ1-2
ASTGRDRGFGYT
>TRBV12-5|TRBJ2-5
ASARGGVRQETQY
>TRBV12-3/TRBV12-4|TRBJ1-5
ASSFSGQQPQH
>TRBV24-1|TRBJ2-5
ATSDSGFRAQETQY
>TRBV12-3/TRBV12-4|TRBJ2-3
ASRPDNTDTQY
>TRBV3-1/TRBV3-2|TRBJ2-3
ASSQDPVLAGEDTQY
>TRBV14|TRBJ2-5
ASSQGQGTGAQY
>TRBV28|TRBJ1-2
ASSLWGLVGYT
>TRBV14|TRBJ1-2
ASSPGTGLGYT
>TRBV14|TRBJ2-4
ASSQVGPGYKNIQY
>TRBV19|TRBJ1-1
ASKPSERGAGNTEAF
>TRBV27|TRBJ2-2
ASSFRGASNTGELF
>TRBV9|TRBJ2-3
ASSVAEGSTDTQY
>TRBV11-2|TRBJ2-1
ASSYGQGNNNEQF
>TRBV3-1/TRBV3-2|TRBJ1-2
ASSQATTAYGYT
>TRBV2|TRBJ1-4
ASSRDRESGLF
>TRBV19|TRBJ1-5
ASSIGAGYQPQH
>TRBV5-4|TRBJ2-1
ASDSLSGRNEQF
>TRBV5-4|TRBJ1-3
ASSPGTGSGNTIY
>TRBV21-1|TRBJ2-1
ASGQVFWTSSYNEQF
>TRBV5-6|TRBJ1-1
ASSLREGGTEAF
>TRBV30|TRBJ1-2
AWSESRDGYGYT
>TRBV6-5|TRBJ1-1
ASSSSQGMNTEAF
>TRBV7-2|TRBJ1-5
ASSRLHTSSNQPQH
>TRBV6-6|TRBJ2-5
ASSPSSGTQY
>TRBV11-3|TRBJ1-1
ASSFSSTGSRPF
>TRBV14|TRBJ2-1
ASSPGTSGSQPYNEQF
>TRBV27|TRBJ2-3
ASSLSRWQGAGDTQY
>TRBV7-6|TRBJ2-1
ASSLGLAGGFDEQF
>TRBV2|TRBJ2-1
ASSRLNNEQF
>TRBV9|TRBJ2-5
ASSVGTGMVETQY
>TRBV4-2|TRBJ2-3
ASSQAASGGTLNIDTQY
>TRBV2|TRBJ2-1
ASSEAGGLAHNEQF
>TRBV27|TRBJ2-7
ASSSTGIPYEQY
>TRBV4-2|TRBJ2-2
ASSQAGRVTGELF